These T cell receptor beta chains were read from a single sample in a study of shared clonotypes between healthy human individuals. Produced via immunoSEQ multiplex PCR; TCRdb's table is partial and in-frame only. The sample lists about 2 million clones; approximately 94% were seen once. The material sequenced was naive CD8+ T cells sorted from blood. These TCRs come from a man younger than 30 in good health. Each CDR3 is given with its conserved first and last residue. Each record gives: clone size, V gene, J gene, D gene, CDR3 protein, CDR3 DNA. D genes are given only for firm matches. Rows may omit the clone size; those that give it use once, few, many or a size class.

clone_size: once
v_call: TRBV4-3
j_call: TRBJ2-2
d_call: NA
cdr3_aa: CASSQAEGTGELFF
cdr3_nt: TGCGCCAGCAGCCAAGCCGAGGGTACCGGGGAGCTGTTTTTT

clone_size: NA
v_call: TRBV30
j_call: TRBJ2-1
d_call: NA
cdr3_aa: CAWSGGFYDEQFF
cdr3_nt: TGTGCCTGGAGTGGAGGGTTTTACGATGAGCAGTTCTTC

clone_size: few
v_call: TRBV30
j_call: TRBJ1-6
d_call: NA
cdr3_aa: CAWGAGITRSPLHF
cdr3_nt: TGTGCCTGGGGGGCCGGGATCACACGTTCACCCCTCCACTTT

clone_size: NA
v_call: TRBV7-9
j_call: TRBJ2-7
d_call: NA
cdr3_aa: CASSLAGLGTYEQYF
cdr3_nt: TGTGCCAGCAGCTTAGCGGGACTTGGCACCTACGAGCAGTACTTC

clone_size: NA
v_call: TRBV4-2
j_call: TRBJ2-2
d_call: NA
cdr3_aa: CASSQAQGDHTGELFF
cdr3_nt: TGTGCCAGCAGCCAAGCACAGGGCGATCACACCGGGGAGCTGTTTTTT

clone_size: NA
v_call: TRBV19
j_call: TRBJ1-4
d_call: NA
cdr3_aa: CASSSSRVNEKLFF
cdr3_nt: TGTGCCAGTAGTTCCTCGAGGGTGAATGAAAAACTGTTTTTT

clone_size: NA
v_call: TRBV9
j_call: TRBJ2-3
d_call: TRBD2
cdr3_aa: CASSVGATAGVLDTQYF
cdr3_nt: TGTGCCAGCAGCGTAGGGGCGACAGCGGGAGTATTGGATACGCAGTATTTT

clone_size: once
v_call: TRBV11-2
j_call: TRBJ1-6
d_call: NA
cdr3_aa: CASRGSYNSPLHF
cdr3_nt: TGTGCCAGCAGGGGCTCCTATAATTCACCCCTCCACTTT

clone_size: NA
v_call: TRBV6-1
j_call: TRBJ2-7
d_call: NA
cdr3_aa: CASSEGAGAAYEQYF
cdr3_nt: TGTGCCAGCAGTGAAGGCGCAGGGGCCGCCTACGAGCAGTACTTC

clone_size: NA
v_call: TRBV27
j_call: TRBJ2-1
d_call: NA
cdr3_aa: CASSHRDPLSTEQFF
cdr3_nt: TGTGCCAGCAGTCACCGGGACCCCCTGTCCACTGAGCAGTTCTTC